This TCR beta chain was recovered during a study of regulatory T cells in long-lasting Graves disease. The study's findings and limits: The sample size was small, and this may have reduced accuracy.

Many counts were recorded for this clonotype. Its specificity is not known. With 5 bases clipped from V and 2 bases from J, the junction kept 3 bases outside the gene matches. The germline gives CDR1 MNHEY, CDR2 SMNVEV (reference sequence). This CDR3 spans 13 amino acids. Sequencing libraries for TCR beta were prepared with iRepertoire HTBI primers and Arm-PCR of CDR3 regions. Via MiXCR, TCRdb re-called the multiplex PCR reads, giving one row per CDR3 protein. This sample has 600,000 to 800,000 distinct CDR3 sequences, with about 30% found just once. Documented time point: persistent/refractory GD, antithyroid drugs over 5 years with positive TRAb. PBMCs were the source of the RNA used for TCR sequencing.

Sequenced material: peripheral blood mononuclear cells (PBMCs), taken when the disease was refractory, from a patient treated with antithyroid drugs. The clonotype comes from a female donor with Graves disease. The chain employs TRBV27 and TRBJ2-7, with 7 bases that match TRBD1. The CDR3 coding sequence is TGTGCCAGCAGTCCCGACAGGGCCTACGAGCAGTACTTC. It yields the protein CASSPDRAYEQYF.